Following are 15 T cell receptor beta chains from one sample sequenced in a study of spatial heterogeneity in lung cancer. General study results and limits: Tumor mutation count correlated with how many alpha and beta TCRs expanded intratumorally.

What these receptors recognize is not known. Time point in this sample: sample taken at primary tumor resection. TCRdb ran MiXCR on the 5' RACE reads and lists one entry per CDR3 protein. The sample includes roughly 10,000 distinct CDR3 sequences, about 8% of them seen just once. Here the sequenced sample was lung tumor tissue, taken at surgery. These TCRs come from a female donor with early-stage non-small cell lung cancer.

Relative to its sample, this clonotype is medium-sized (0.01 to 0.1%). The CDR3 here is CASSVHRESPGANVLTF. The CDR3 DNA is TGTGCCAGCAGTGTGCACAGGGAAAGTCCTGGGGCCAACGTCCTGACTTTC. The J gene is TRBJ2-6, the V gene TRBV2; a weak D match, TRBD1 (6 bases). This CDR3 has 17 amino acids. Between the trimmed V and J ends, which lost 4 bases and 2 bases, there was a span of 15 bases. The germline V gene has CDR1 SNHLY and CDR2 FYNNEI. The complete variable domain, with remaining parts taken from reference TRBV2 and TRBJ2-6, reads EPEVTQTPSHQVTQMGQEVILRCVPISNHLYFYWYRQILGQKVEFLVSFYNNEISEKSEIFDDQFSVERPDGSNFTLKIRSTKLEDSAMYFCASSVHRESPGANVLTFGAGSRLTVL.

This clonotype is categorized as medium-sized. The chain uses TRBV6-2 or TRBV6-3 and TRBJ1-5; D is uncertain. Per germline, CDR1 MNHEY and CDR2 SVGEGT. CDR3 length equals 13 residues. V lost 2 bases and J 3 bases, leaving 5 bases between the germline ends. The DNA of the CDR3 is TGTGCCAGCAGTTACGCAGACAATCAGCCCCAGCATTTT. Its translation is CASSYADNQPQHF.

This clonotype is labeled as large. J is TRBJ1-1 and V is TRBV7-9, with D perhaps matching TRBD1 (6 bases). The ends were cut back, 8 bases at V and 5 bases at J, with 15 bases in the middle. Germline V gives CDR1 SEHNR, CDR2 FQNEAQ (reference sequence). The CDR3 has 13 residues. The CDR3 DNA is TGTGCCAGCCCACAGGGAGATGGGACTGAAGCTTTCTTT. Translation: CASPQGDGTEAFF.

This chain connects TRBV5-1 to TRBJ1-2; 7 nucleotides agree with TRBD1. The CDR3 sequence is 14 residues long. Germline V gene sequence: CDR1 SGHRS, CDR2 YFSETQ. Losses at the gene ends were 5 bases for V and 4 bases for J; bases not matched to a gene: 8. CDR3 sequence reads: CASRERRTGYGYTF. Here the CDR3 DNA reads TGCGCCAGCAGGGAGCGACGGACAGGCTATGGCTACACCTTC. Using reference TRBV5-1 and TRBJ1-2 for the parts outside the CDR3, the full variable domain is KAGVTQTPRYLIKTRGQQVTLSCSPISGHRSVSWYQQTPGQGLQFLFEYFSETQRNKGNFPGRFSGRQFSNSRSEMNVSTLELGDSALYLCASRERRTGYGYTFGSGTRLTVV.

In its sample, this clonotype was seen many times. The rearrangement joins TRBV12-3 or TRBV12-4 to TRBJ2-4; a weak D match, TRBD2 (5 bases). Trimming pared 4 bases from V and 1 base from J, leaving 14 bases between. This CDR3 comprises 16 residues. CDR3 sequence: CASSSQADVAKNIQYF. CDR3 nucleotide sequence: TGTGCCAGCAGTTCCCAAGCGGATGTTGCCAAAAACATTCAGTACTTC.

This clonotype was detected ten times or more. This rearrangement joins TRBV5-4 to TRBJ2-1; 9 bases line up with TRBD1. The trim removed 4 bases at V and 7 bases at J, leaving 9 bases unmatched. Germline values: CDR1 SGHNT, CDR2 YYREEE (reference sequence). The CDR3 extends over 15 amino acids. The CDR3: CASSTGQGRRNEQFF. Here the CDR3 DNA reads TGTGCCAGCAGCACCGGACAGGGGCGCAGGAATGAGCAGTTCTTC.

This clonotype came up many times. The chain employs TRBV19 and TRBJ1-1; D not resolved. The CDR3 totals 14 residues. Germline CDR1 and CDR2: LNHDA and SQIVND (reference sequence). V lost 3 bases, J lost 1 base, and 9 bases lay in between. CDR3 residues: CASSIKAANTEAFF. The CDR3 coding sequence is TGTGCCAGTAGTATTAAGGCGGCGAACACTGAAGCTTTCTTT.

Ten or more counts support this clonotype. CDR3 protein: CASSLERTSGTDTQYF. The CDR3 DNA is TGTGCCAGCAGCTTGGAGAGGACTAGCGGGACAGATACGCAGTATTTT. The V call is TRBV7-9, the J call TRBJ2-3, with 11 bases identical to TRBD2. This CDR3 is built from 16 residues. CDR1 and CDR2 from the germline V gene are SEHNR and FQNEAQ (reference sequence). V shed 3 bases and J 3 bases; nucleotides not matched to a gene: 5.

In its sample, this clonotype was seen many times. The chain is built from TRBV6-6 and TRBJ2-7; 8 bases match TRBD1. Germline V lookup: CDR1 MNHNY, CDR2 SVGAGI (reference sequence). The V segment lost 8 bases and the J segment 2 bases; nucleotides outside the gene matches: 17. The CDR3 has 17 amino acids. The chain's CDR3 is CASVFGQPGTGPYEQYF. The CDR3 coding sequence is TGTGCCAGCGTGTTTGGACAACCGGGGACAGGCCCCTACGAGCAGTACTTC.

About this clonotype itself: A read error may explain this, as a much larger clone is one base away. The chain carries TRBV18 and TRBJ2-1; 9 bases are a match to TRBD1. V shed 4 bases, J shed 5 bases, and the junction held 6 bases outside the gene matches. CDR3 length: 15 amino acids. Germline lookup yields CDR1 KGHSH and CDR2 LQKENI. The CDR3 spells CASSLLGTGHNEQFF. The CDR3 nucleotides are TGTGCCAGCTCACTGCTCGGGACAGGGCACAATGAGCAGTTCTTC.

This clonotype rates as medium-sized. This chain uses TRBV7-9 with TRBJ2-7; D ambiguous. Germline V lookup: CDR1 SEHNR, CDR2 FQNEAQ (reference sequence). CDR3 length: 12 residues. The V end lost 5 bases, the J end lost 0 bases, and 5 bases lay between the germline ends. In DNA, the CDR3 is TGTGCCAGCAGCCCATTCTCCTACGAGCAGTACTTC. Its protein is CASSPFSYEQYF.

This clonotype was recorded at least ten times. The chain couples TRBV3-1 to TRBJ2-5; TRBD2 aligns across 8 bases. V was pared by 3 bases and J by 2 bases, with 5 bases of the junction left unmatched. Germline CDR1 and CDR2: LGHDT and YNNKEL (reference sequence). The CDR3 runs to 15 residues. CDR3 DNA sequence: TGTGCCAGCAGCCACGGGACTAGGCCGCAAGAGACCCAGTACTTC. Its translation is CASSHGTRPQETQYF.

At least ten counts were recorded for this clonotype. This sequence joins TRBV4-3 and TRBJ2-2; D perhaps matches TRBD1 (6 bases). The length of the CDR3 is 14 residues. Germline V gene sequence: CDR1 LGHNA, CDR2 YSLEER. The germline V and J ends were trimmed by 4 bases and 0 bases, with 6 bases remaining between them. The CDR3 is CASSRQANTGELFF. CDR3 bases: TGCGCCAGCAGCCGACAGGCGAACACCGGGGAGCTGTTTTTT.

This clonotype is categorized as large. This chain joins TRBV24-1 and TRBJ2-3; D is ambiguous. V was cut by 4 bases and J by 2 bases, with 9 bases left in between. This CDR3 has 14 residues. The germline V gene has CDR1 KGHDR and CDR2 SFDVKD. The CDR3 nucleotides read TGTGCCACCAGTGACTTGGGTCCCACAGATACGCAGTATTTT. Protein product: CATSDLGPTDTQYF.

This clonotype has ten or more counts. The J gene is TRBJ2-7, the V gene TRBV28; 7 positions match TRBD1. With 6 bases clipped from V and 6 bases from J, the junction kept 20 bases outside the gene matches. This CDR3 is 17 amino acids long. Germline assignment: CDR1 MDHEN and CDR2 SYDVKM. For the CDR3, the DNA is TGTGCCAGCAGAACCGCCGAACAGGGGAATAGGATACGCGAGCAGTACTTC. Translated, it gives CASRTAEQGNRIREQYF.